Below, 2 T cell receptor beta chains from the same sample are listed, as sequenced in a study of cytomegalovirus exposure and HLA in healthy donors. The method was immunoSEQ multiplex PCR; TCRdb's version includes in-frame clones alone and lacks a portion of them. This table holds about 150,000 clones, approximately 86% found once. The sample comprised PBMCs. These receptors all come from a human donor in good health.

This clone was found a few times. This chain joins TRBV30 and TRBJ1-2; D ambiguous. The CDR3 is 15 amino acids. The V end was cut by 0 bases, the J end by 2 bases, with 13 bases between. From germline, CDR1 is GTSNPN and CDR2 SVGIG (reference sequence). CDR3 DNA: TGTGCCTGGAGTGTACGGCAGGCATCAAACTATGGCTACACCTTC. Protein product: CAWSVRQASNYGYTF. Full variable domain (rest looked up from reference TRBV30 and TRBJ1-2): SQTIHQWPATLVQPVGSPLSLECTVEGTSNPNLYWYRQAAGRGLQLLFYSVGIGQISSEVPQNLSASRPQDRQFILSSKKLLLSDSGFYLCAWSVRQASNYGYTFGSGTRLTVV.

This clone was seen just once. The chain carries TRBV11-2 and TRBJ1-5, with 10 bases that match TRBD1. This CDR3 is built from 17 residues. The V gene end was trimmed by 4 bases and the J gene end by 4 bases; junction bases not matched to a gene: 10. The germline V gene encodes CDR1 SGHAT and CDR2 FQNNGV. The CDR3 coding sequence is TGTGCCAGCAGCTCGGGACAGGGGAAGGTGTCGAATCAGCCCCAGCATTTT. Its translation: CASSSGQGKVSNQPQHF.